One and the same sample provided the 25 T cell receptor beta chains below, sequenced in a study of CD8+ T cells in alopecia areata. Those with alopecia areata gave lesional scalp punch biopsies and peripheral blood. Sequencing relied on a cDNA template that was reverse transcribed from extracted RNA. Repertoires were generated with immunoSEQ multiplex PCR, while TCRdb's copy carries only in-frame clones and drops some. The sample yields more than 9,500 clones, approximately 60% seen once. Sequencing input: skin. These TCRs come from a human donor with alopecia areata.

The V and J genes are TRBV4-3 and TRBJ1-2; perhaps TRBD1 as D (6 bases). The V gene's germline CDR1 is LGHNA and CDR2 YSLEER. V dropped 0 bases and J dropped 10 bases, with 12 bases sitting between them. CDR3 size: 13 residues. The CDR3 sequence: CASSQDWGQDYTF. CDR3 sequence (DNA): TGCGCCAGCAGCCAAGATTGGGGGCAAGACTACACCTTC.

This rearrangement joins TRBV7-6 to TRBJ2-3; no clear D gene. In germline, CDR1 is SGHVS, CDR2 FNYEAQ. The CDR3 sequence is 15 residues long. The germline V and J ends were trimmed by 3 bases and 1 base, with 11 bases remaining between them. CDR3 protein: CASSFETSGTDTQYF. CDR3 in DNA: TGTGCCAGCAGCTTTGAGACATCGGGCACAGATACGCAGTATTTT.

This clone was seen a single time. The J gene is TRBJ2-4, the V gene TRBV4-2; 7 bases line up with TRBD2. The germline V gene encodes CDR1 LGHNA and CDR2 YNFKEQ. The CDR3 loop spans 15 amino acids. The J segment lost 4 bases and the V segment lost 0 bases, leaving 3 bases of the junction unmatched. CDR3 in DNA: TGTGCCAGCAGCCAAGATTGGGGGGGTAAAAACATTCAGTACTTC. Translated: CASSQDWGGKNIQYF.

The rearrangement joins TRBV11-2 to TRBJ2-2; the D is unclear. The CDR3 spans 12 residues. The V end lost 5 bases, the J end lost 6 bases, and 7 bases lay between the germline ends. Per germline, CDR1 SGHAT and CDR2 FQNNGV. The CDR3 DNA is TGTGCCAGCAGCACCAGAGCCGGGGAGCTGTTTTTT. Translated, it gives CASSTRAGELFF.

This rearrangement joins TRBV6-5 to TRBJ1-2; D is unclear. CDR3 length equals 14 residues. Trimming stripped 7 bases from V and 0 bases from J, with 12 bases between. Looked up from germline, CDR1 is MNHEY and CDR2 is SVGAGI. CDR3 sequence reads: CASKSGVANYGYTF. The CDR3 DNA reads TGTGCCAGCAAGTCTGGGGTAGCTAACTATGGCTACACCTTC.

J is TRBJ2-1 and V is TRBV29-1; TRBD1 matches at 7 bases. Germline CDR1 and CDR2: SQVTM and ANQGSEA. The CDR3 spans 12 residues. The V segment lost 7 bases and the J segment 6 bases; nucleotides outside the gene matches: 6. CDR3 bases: TGCAGCGCCAAGACAGGGTCCAATGAGCAGTTCTTC. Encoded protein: CSAKTGSNEQFF.

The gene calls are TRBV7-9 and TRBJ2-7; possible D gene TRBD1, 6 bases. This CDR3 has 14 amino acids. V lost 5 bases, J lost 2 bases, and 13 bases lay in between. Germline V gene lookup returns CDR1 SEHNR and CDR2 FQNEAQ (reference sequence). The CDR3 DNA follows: TGTGCCAGCAGCGCCCGGACAGACCCCTACGAGCAGTACTTC. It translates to CASSARTDPYEQYF.

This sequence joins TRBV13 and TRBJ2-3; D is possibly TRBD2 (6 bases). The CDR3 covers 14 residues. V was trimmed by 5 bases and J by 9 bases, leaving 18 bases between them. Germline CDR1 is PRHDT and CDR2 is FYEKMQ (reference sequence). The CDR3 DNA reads TGTGCCAGCAGCCAAAAGGGACTGGGGATGACGCAGTATTTT. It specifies CASSQKGLGMTQYF.

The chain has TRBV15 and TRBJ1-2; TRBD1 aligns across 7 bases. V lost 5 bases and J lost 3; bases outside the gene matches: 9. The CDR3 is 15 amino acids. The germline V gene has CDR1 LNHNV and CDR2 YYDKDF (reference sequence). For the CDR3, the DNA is TGTGCCACCAGCGGTGGGGTAGGGGGCGACTATGGCTACACCTTC. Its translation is CATSGGVGGDYGYTF.

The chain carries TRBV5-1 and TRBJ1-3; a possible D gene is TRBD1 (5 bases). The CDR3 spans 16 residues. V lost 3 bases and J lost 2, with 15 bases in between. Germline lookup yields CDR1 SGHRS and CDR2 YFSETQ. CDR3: CASSSGSAGTGNTIYF. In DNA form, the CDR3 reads TGCGCCAGCAGCTCCGGGTCGGCAGGGACTGGAAACACCATATATTTT.

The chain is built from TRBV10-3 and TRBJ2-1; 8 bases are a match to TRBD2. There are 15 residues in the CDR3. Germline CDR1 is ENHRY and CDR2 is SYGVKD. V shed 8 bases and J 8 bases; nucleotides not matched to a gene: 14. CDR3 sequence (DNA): TGTGCCATCCGACGTCCCGGGACTAGTTTGCATGAGCAGTTCTTC. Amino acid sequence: CAIRRPGTSLHEQFF.

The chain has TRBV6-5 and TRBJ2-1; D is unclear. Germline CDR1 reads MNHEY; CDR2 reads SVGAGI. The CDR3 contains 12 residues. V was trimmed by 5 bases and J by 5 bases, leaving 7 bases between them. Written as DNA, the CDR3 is TGTGCCAGCAGTGAAAGGAACAATGAGCAGTTCTTC. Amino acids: CASSERNNEQFF.

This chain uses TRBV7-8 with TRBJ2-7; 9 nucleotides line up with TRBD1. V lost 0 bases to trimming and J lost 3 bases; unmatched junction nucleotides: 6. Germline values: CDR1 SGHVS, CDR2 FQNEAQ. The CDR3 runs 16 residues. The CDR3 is CASSLATGTGLYEQYF. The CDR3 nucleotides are TGTGCCAGCAGCTTAGCGACCGGGACAGGGCTCTACGAGCAGTACTTC.

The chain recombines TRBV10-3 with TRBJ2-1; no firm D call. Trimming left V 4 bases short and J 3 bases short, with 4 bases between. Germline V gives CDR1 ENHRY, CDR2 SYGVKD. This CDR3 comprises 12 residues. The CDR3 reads CAISGNYNEQFF. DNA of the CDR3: TGTGCCATCAGTGGAAACTACAATGAGCAGTTCTTC.

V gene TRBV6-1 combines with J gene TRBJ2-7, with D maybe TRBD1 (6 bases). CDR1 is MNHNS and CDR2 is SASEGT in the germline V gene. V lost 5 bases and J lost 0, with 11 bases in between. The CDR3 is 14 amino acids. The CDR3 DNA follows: TGTGCCAGCAGTTATAACAGGGCCTCCTACGAGCAGTACTTC. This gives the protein CASSYNRASYEQYF.

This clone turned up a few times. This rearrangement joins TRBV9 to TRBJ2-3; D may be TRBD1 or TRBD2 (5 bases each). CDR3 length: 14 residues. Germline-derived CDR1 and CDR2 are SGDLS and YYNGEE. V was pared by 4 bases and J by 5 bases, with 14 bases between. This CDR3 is CASSPWDLRDTQYF. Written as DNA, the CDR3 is TGTGCCAGCAGCCCGTGGGACCTTCGAGATACGCAGTATTTT.

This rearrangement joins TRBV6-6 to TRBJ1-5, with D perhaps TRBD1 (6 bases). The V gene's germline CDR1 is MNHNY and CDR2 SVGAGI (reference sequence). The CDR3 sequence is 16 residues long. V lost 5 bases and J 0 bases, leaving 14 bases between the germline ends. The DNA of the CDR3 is TGTGCCAGCAGTGTGGACAGCGCGTATAGCAATCAGCCCCAGCATTTT. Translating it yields CASSVDSAYSNQPQHF.

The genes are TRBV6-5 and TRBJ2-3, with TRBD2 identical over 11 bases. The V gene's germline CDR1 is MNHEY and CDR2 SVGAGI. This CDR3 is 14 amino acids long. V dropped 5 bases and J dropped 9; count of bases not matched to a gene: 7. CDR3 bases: TGTGCCAGCAGTGAGGAGACTAGCGGGGCGACGCAGTATTTT. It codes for CASSEETSGATQYF.

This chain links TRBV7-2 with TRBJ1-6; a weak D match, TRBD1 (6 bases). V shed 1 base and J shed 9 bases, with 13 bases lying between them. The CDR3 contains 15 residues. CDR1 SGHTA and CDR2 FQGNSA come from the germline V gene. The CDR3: CASSLDSNRASPLHF. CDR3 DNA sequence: TGTGCCAGCAGCTTAGACAGTAACAGGGCTTCACCCCTCCACTTT.

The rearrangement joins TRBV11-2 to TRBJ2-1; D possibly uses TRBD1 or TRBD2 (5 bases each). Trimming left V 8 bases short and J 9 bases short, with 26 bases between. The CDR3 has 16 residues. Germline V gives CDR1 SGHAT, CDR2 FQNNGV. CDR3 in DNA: TGTGCCAGCCGCCCCCTGGGGCTAGCCGGACACAGTGAGCAGTTCTTC. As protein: CASRPLGLAGHSEQFF.

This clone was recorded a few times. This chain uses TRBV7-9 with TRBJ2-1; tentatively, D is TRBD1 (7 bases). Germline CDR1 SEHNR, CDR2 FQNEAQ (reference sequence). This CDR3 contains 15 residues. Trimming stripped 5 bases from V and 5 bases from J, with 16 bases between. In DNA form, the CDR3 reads TGTGCCAGCAGCGCGGGGACAGTATGGAACAATGAGCAGTTCTTC. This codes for CASSAGTVWNNEQFF. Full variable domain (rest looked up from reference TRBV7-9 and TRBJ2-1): DTGVSQNPRHKITKRGQNVTFRCDPISEHNRLYWYRQTLGQGPEFLTYFQNEAQLEKSRLLSDRFSAERPKGSFSTLEIQRTEQGDSAMYLCASSAGTVWNNEQFFGPGTRLTVL.

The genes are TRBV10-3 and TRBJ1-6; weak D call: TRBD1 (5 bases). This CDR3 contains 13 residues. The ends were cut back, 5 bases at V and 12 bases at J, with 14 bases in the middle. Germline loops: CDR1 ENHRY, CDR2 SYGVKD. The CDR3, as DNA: TGTGCCATCAGTCAACAGGAAGGAGTACCCCTCCACTTT. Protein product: CAISQQEGVPLHF.

CDR3 residues: CASSVGGPDEKLFF. CDR3 sequence (DNA): TGTGCCAGCAGCGTAGGAGGGCCAGATGAAAAACTGTTTTTT. The chain uses TRBV9 and TRBJ1-4; D remains unclear. This CDR3 contains 14 residues. The V end was cut by 0 bases, the J end by 6 bases, with 9 bases between. CDR1 SGDLS and CDR2 YYNGEE come from the germline V gene.

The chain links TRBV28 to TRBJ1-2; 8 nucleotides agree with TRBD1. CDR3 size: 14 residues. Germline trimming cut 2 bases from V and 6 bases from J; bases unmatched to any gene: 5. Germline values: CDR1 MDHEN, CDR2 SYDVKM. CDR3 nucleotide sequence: TGTGCCAGCAGTTTAGACAGGGGATTTGATGGCTACACCTTC. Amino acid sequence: CASSLDRGFDGYTF.

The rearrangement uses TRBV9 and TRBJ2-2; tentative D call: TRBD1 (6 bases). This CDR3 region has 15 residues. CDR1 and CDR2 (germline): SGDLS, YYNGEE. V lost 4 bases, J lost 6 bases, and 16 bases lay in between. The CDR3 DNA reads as TGTGCCAGCAGCACAACAGGGAGCCCCGCCGGGGAGCTGTTTTTT. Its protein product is CASSTTGSPAGELFF. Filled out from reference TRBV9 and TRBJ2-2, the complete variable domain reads DSGVTQTPKHLITATGQRVTLRCSPRSGDLSVYWYQQSLDQGLQFLIQYYNGEERAKGNILERFSAQQFPDLHSELNLSSLELGDSALYFCASSTTGSPAGELFFGEGSRLTVL.